Reported below is one TCR beta chain. Its target is unknown. The sample comes from a study of cytomegalovirus exposure and HLA in healthy donors. Study results and limitations: The study recorded 160 or so TCR beta chains that were cytomegalovirus-associated.

In nominal health when sampled, donors likely had unrecorded immune exposures nonetheless. It was with 60 Vbeta and 13 Jbeta primers that the PCR ran. The protocol was immunoSEQ multiplex PCR, while the TCRdb copy is restricted to in-frame clones and leaves out a portion. The top ten clones hold 0.2% to 0.3% of a sample with 150,000 to 200,000 clones, roughly 87% of them seen once. This clonotype was obtained from a girl under three years old in good health and CMV-seronegative. Sequencing was done on a sample of PBMCs.

The CDR3 spells CASSYQSGGETQYF. In DNA form, the CDR3 reads TGTGCCAGCAGCTACCAATCAGGGGGAGAGACCCAGTACTTC. The genes are TRBV7-9 and TRBJ2-5, with 7 positions matching TRBD1. Germline-derived CDR1 and CDR2 are SEHNR and FQNEAQ (reference sequence). V dropped 4 bases and J dropped 4; count of bases not matched to a gene: 6. The CDR3 consists of 14 residues. The full variable domain, with the rest looked up from reference TRBV7-9 and TRBJ2-5, is DTGVSQNPRHKITKRGQNVTFRCDPISEHNRLYWYRQTLGQGPEFLTYFQNEAQLEKSRLLSDRFSAERPKGSFSTLEIQRTEQGDSAMYLCASSYQSGGETQYFGPGTRLLVL.